Included here is one TCR beta chain sequence, with context. Its antigen remains undetermined. No much larger clone is present one base from it, and per-base qualities are unavailable. The immunoSEQ Assay, a bias-controlled multiplex PCR, was used to amplify TCRbeta CDR3 regions from genomic DNA. Under the source paper's analysis protocol: Within the assay, amplification of reference gene primers was used to estimate how many nucleated cells each sample contained. Sequence reads were collapsed and filtered to measure the absolute abundance of every unique TCRbeta CDR3 rearrangement. Productive Simpson clonality was computed per sample as the square root of Simpson's diversity index over productive rearrangements. Sourced from immuneACCESS, this table was stored by TCRdb with only in-frame sequences that have V and J called. A share of the clones is absent; for the studies checked, an unresolved V gene accounts for under half, and the remainder has no known explanation. V and J calls and clone size are copied from that table; D and trimming were computed from the DNA. In all, the sample holds roughly 500,000 clones, and 88% of those were seen once. 1.8% of the sample goes to the ten largest clones.

Enrolling through a virtual design, the prospective study's participants ranged in age from roughly 18 to 89 years and lived across about two dozen United States geographic areas. Cohort assignment in the prospective study relied on participant-reported clinical history from a screening survey and a study questionnaire. Recovered participants in ImmuneRACE Cohort 3 were defined by two consecutive negative NP/OP PCR tests, clearance by a healthcare professional, or resolution of symptoms. In the prospective study, whole blood, serum and a nasopharyngeal or oropharyngeal swab were collected from each participant by mobile phlebotomists. Over a roughly two-month period, participants in the prospective study had the option of providing additional blood draws and questionnaires. Before DNA extraction, prospective study blood samples were shipped either frozen or at room temperature. According to the germline V gene, CDR1 reads MNHEY and CDR2 reads SVGEGT. Taken from cysteine to phenylalanine, the CDR3 has 17 residues. Solely the CDR3 DNA is kept, with 51 bases framed from the first base. V trim: 5 bases; J trim: 0 bases; unmatched bases: 7.

The data were obtained in a study of blood T cell repertoires in COVID-19 (TCRdb year 2020). With regard to the full study: Samples from collaborators originated in the United States, Italy and Spain and spanned both the acute and convalescent phases of COVID-19. The prospective study material was composed of cDNA or gDNA derived from T cells, B-cell-depleted T cells, or PBMCs. The dataset comprised deeply sampled blood TCRbeta repertoires from subjects exposed to, actively infected with, or recovered from COVID-19. A freely available public database, intended as a resource for researchers studying the immune response to SARS-CoV-2, is where the repertoires were released. Samples came from the ongoing ImmuneRACE study (first 160 participants) plus 1,254 subjects from 6 global collaborators. A de-identified subject ID, COVID-19 status, age in years and sex were almost always included in the sample metadata. Where HLA class I and class II types were available, the types were taken from metadata supplied by the sample provider, not from assay-based typing.

What the authors observed across the whole study: The quantity of clinical and demographic metadata differed by source and by participant and was supplied without curation.

Input material: PBMCs or T cells enriched from blood (not recorded which). The chain links TRBV6-2 or TRBV6-3 with TRBJ1-3; TRBD1 lines up with 10 middle nucleotides. This sequence originates from a woman aged 40-49 years who had recovered from COVID-19. The nucleotide sequence reads TGTGCCAGCAGTCAACGACAGGGGGCCCTCTCTGGAAACACCATATATTTT. Its protein product is CASSQRQGALSGNTIYF.